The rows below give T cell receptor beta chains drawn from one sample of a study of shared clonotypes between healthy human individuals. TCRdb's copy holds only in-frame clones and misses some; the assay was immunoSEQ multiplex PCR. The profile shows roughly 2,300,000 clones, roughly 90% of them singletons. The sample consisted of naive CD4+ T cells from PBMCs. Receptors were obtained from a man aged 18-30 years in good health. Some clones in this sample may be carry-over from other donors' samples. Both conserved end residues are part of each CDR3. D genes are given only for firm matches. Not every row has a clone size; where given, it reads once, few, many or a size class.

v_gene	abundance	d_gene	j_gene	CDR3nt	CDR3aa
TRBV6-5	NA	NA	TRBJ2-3	TGTGCCAGCAGCCCCGACGACCACTACCGAACGCAGTATTTT	CASSPDDHYRTQYF
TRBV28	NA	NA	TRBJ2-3	TGTGCCAGCAGTTCCGGGACTCTAAGGACAGATACGCAGTATTTT	CASSSGTLRTDTQYF
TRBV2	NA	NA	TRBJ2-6	TGTGCCAGCAAGCCGGGCAACCCCTCTGGGGCCAACGTCCTGACTTTC	CASKPGNPSGANVLTF
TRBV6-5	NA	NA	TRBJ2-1	TGTGCCAGCACCGAAGGGGGGGGAACCTACAATGAGCAGTTCTTC	CASTEGGGTYNEQFF
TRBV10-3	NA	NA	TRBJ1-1	TGTGCCATCAGTGAGAACGGCGGAGGAGCTTTCTTT	CAISENGGGAFF
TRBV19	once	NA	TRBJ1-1	TGTGCCAGTAGTAAGGGCCGGGCAAACACTGAAGCTTTCTTT	CASSKGRANTEAFF
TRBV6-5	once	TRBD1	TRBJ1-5	TGTGCCAGCAGTTATGACAGGGGGAATCAGCCCCAGCATTTT	CASSYDRGNQPQHF
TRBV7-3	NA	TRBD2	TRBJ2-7	TGTGCCAGCAGCTTAGAAAGCGGGAGGATCAACGAGCAGTACTTC	CASSLESGRINEQYF
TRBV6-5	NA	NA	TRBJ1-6	TGTGCCAGCAGTTTGCGGCAGCTTAATTCACCCCTCCACTTT	CASSLRQLNSPLHF
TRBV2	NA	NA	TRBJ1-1	TGTGCCAACAGCCGGCTCATGAACACTGAAGCTTTCTTT	CANSRLMNTEAFF
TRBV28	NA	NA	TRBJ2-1	TGTGCCAGCAGTGCTGAGAAAGGGTACAATGAGCAGTTCTTC	CASSAEKGYNEQFF
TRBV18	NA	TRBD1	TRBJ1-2	TGTGCCAGCTCACCCCAGGATGCAGGGGGTGGCTATGGCTACACCTTC	CASSPQDAGGGYGYTF
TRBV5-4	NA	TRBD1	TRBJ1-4	TGTGCCAGCAGCACCGGGACAGGGGCAACTAATGAAAAACTGTTTTTT	CASSTGTGATNEKLFF
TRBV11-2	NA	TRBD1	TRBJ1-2	TGTGCCAGCAGCTTAGATGGGACAGCAAACTATGGCTACACCTTC	CASSLDGTANYGYTF
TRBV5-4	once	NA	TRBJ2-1	TGTGCCAGCAGCGCGGCCGGGAATGAGCAGTTCTTC	CASSAAGNEQFF
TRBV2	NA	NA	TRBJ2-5	TGTGCCAGCAGCACAGGGATAATGTGGCAAGAGACCCAGTACTTC	CASSTGIMWQETQYF
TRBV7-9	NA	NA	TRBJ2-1	TGTGCCAGCAGCCAGGGGCCAGGGTACTACAATGAGCAGTTCTTC	CASSQGPGYYNEQFF
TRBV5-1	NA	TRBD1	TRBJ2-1	TGCGCCAGCAGCTTGCGAACAGGGGGCGGGGCTGAGCAGTTCTTC	CASSLRTGGGAEQFF
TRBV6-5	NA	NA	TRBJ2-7	TGTGCCAGCAGCGGGGACACGGACGAGCAGTACTTC	CASSGDTDEQYF
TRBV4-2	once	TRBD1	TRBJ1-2	TGTGCCAGCAGCCAAGAGCCGGGACAGGGGCGGTATGGCTACACCTTC	CASSQEPGQGRYGYTF
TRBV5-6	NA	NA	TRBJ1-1	TGTGCCAGCAGCTTGGCCGGCTGGGGCACTGAAGCTTTCTTT	CASSLAGWGTEAFF
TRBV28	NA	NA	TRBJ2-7	TGTGCCAGCAGCCGAGTTAGGTACGAGCAGTACTTC	CASSRVRYEQYF
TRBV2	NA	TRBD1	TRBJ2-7	TGTGCCAGCAAGACCGGGGACAGCTACGAGCAGTACTTC	CASKTGDSYEQYF
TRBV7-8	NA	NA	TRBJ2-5	TGTGCCAGCAGCTCTTTGGGCGGGGCGGGACAAGAGACCCAGTACTTC	CASSSLGGAGQETQYF
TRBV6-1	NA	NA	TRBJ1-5	TGTGCCAGCAGTTGGGCCCCCAGCAATCAGCCCCAGCATTTT	CASSWAPSNQPQHF
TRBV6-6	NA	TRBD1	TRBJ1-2	TGTGCCATCTACCACAGGGGGCATGGCTACACCTTC	CAIYHRGHGYTF
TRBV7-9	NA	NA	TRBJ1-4	TGTGCCAGCAGCTTAGCTTCGAGTCAGGGTAGTGAAAAACTGTTTTTT	CASSLASSQGSEKLFF
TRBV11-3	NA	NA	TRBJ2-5	TGTGCCAGCAGCTTAGCGGAGGGCCAAGAGACCCAGTACTTC	CASSLAEGQETQYF
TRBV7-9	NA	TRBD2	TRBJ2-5	TGTGCCAGCAGTACCGTAGCGGGAGGTTTGGGTGAGACCCAGTACTTC	CASSTVAGGLGETQYF
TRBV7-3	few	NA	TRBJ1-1	TGTGCCAGCAGCTTGCTGGGTTCAGGGCTTAACACTGAAGCTTTCTTT	CASSLLGSGLNTEAFF
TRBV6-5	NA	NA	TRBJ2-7	TGTGCCAGCAGCCTCCTCGTTGGGGGTGCCTACGAGCAGTACTTC	CASSLLVGGAYEQYF
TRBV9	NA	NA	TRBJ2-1	TGTGCCAGCAGCGTAACCATTGGAACCTACAATGAGCAGTTCTTC	CASSVTIGTYNEQFF
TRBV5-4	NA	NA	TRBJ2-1	TGTGCCAGCAGGTCCGGGACACCGGGCCACAATGAGCAGTTCTTC	CASRSGTPGHNEQFF
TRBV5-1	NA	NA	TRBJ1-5	TGCGCCAGCAGCTTTACGCCTAACAGCAATCAGCCCCAGCATTTT	CASSFTPNSNQPQHF
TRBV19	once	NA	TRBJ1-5	TGTGCCAGTCGGAGGGAATTGAATCAGCCCCAGCATTTT	CASRRELNQPQHF
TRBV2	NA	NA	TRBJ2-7	TGTGCCAGCGAGCCCAGATCAGGGGCCGGAGAGCAGTACTTC	CASEPRSGAGEQYF
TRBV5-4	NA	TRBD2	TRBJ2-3	TGTGCCAGCAGCTTGGTAGTTAGCGGGAGCACAGATACGCAGTATTTT	CASSLVVSGSTDTQYF
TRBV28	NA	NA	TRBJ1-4	TGTGCCAGCAGTTTAACTGGGTCAGGGGAAAAACTGTTTTTT	CASSLTGSGEKLFF
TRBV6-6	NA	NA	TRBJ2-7	TGTGCCAGCAGGTCGGACAGTGGCGAGCAGTACTTC	CASRSDSGEQYF
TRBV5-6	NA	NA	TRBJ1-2	TGTGCCAGCAGCTTCGGCAGCTACTATGGCTACACCTTC	CASSFGSYYGYTF
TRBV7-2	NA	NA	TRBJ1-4	TGTGCCAGCAGCTTACAGGGGAGCGGTGGAATCGAAAAACTGTTTTTT	CASSLQGSGGIEKLFF
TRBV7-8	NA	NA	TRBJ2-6	TGTGCCAGCAGCTTATCATCCGTCCTTAGCGTTCACCGCTCTGGGGCCAACGTCCTGACTTTC	CASSLSSVLSVHRSGANVLTF
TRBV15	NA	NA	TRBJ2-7	TGTGCCACCAGCAGAGATCCGACAGAGATTTACGAGCAGTACTTC	CATSRDPTEIYEQYF
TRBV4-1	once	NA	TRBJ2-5	TGCGCCAGCAGCCTTGCGGTCCAAGAGACCCAGTACTTC	CASSLAVQETQYF
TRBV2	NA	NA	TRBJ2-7	TGTGCCAGCAGCCTCTCCCTTTTTTTAATGTCGAGCTCCTACGAGCAGTACTTC	CASSLSLFLMSSSYEQYF
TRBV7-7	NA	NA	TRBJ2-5	TGTGCCAGCAGCTTAGACCAGGGACTGCCTCAAGAGACCCAGTACTTC	CASSLDQGLPQETQYF
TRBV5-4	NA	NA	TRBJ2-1	TGTGCCAGCAGCTCGGGGCCTAGCTCCTACAATGAGCAGTTCTTC	CASSSGPSSYNEQFF
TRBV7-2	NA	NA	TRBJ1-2	TGTGCCAGCAGCGCCTACTCCCGAGGCTACACCTTC	CASSAYSRGYTF
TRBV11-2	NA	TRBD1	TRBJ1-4	TGTGCCAGCAGCTTAGTTTCAGGGGGGAATGAAAAACTGTTTTTT	CASSLVSGGNEKLFF
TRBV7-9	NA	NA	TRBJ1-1	TGTGCCAGCAGCTTAGAGTGGGGGACTGAAGCTTTCTTT	CASSLEWGTEAFF
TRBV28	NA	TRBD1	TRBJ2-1	TGTGCCAGCAGTTTAGAGGACAGGGGGCGACTAAATGAGCAGTTCTTC	CASSLEDRGRLNEQFF
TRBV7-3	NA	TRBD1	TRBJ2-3	TGTGCCAGCAGCCACAGGGGGCCGGCAGATACGCAGTATTTT	CASSHRGPADTQYF
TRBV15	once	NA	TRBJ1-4	TGTGCCACCAGCAGAGATCCCCCGGCAGAAAAACTGTTTTTT	CATSRDPPAEKLFF
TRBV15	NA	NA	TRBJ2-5	TGTGCCACCAGCCTCATTCTAGGGGGGGGCGAGACCCAGTACTTC	CATSLILGGGETQYF